This TCR beta chain was observed in a study of PD-1 blockade in classical Hodgkin lymphoma. V shed 4 bases and J shed 2 bases, with 9 bases lying between them. The CDR3 is 13 residues long. Germline V gene lookup returns CDR1 SGHRS and CDR2 YFSETQ. Time point described: cycle 4 day 1 (C4D1), after 6 weeks of nivolumab. The patients all showed relapse after autologous stem cell transplantation, while their brentuximab vedotin exposure varied. Complete response, partial response or progressive disease made up the best responses. Comment on this clone: Its antigen is undetermined.

Using immunoSEQ multiplex PCR, the repertoire was profiled, and TCRdb retains in-frame clones only, with some absent. The data contain around 25,000 clones, 60% to 80% of them singletons. Study-level results: Whoever responded completely had baseline diversity much like that seen in newly diagnosed patients.

The origin of this receptor is a human donor with classical Hodgkin lymphoma. The chain combines TRBV5-1 with TRBJ1-2; the D is unclear. The source material was peripheral blood mononuclear cells (PBMCs), sampled before the fourth cycle of nivolumab. The CDR3 region has the DNA TGCGCCAGCAGCCGTTCGCGGAACTATGGCTACACCTTC. Its translation: CASSRSRNYGYTF. The variable domain in full, completed from reference TRBV5-1 and TRBJ1-2, reads KAGVTQTPRYLIKTRGQQVTLSCSPISGHRSVSWYQQTPGQGLQFLFEYFSETQRNKGNFPGRFSGRQFSNSRSEMNVSTLELGDSALYLCASSRSRNYGYTFGSGTRLTVV.